Following are 24 T cell receptor beta chains from one sample sequenced in a study of a mutant IDH1 vaccine in newly diagnosed glioma. The time point is: week 5, during vaccination. A 20-mer mutant IDH1 peptide at 300 ug was injected subcutaneously with topical imiquimod. These receptors are not linked to any known antigen. The protocol was immunoSEQ multiplex PCR, while the TCRdb copy is restricted to in-frame clones and leaves out a portion. The sample lists 25,000 to 30,000 clones, roughly 90% seen once, with around 20% in the top ten. The starting material was PBMCs, obtained from a glioma patient whose treatment included an IDH1 peptide vaccine. Receptor source: a man between 18 and 35 years old with glioma.

The rearrangement uses TRBV7-2 and TRBJ1-4; D unclear. This CDR3 is built from 15 residues. Trimming removed 7 bases from V and 5 bases from J, with 17 bases in between. CDR1 SGHTA and CDR2 FQGNSA come from the germline V gene. The CDR3 is CASTIGPEANEKLFF. CDR3 sequence (DNA): TGTGCCAGCACCATAGGACCAGAAGCAAATGAAAAACTGTTTTTT.

Only one count was recorded for this clone. The chain uses TRBV30 and TRBJ2-1; possible D gene TRBD2, 6 bases. Looked up from germline, CDR1 is GTSNPN and CDR2 is SVGIG (reference sequence). The CDR3 covers 14 residues. V lost 2 bases and J 4 bases, leaving 12 bases between the germline ends. In nucleotides, the CDR3 is TGTGCCTGGAGTACTCTAGCGTTGTACAATGAGCAGTTCTTC. The encoded protein is CAWSTLALYNEQFF.

The chain combines TRBV7-2 with TRBJ2-7, with 7 nucleotides matching TRBD2. With 3 bases clipped from V and 4 bases from J, the junction kept 6 bases outside the gene matches. The germline V gene encodes CDR1 SGHTA and CDR2 FQGNSA. The CDR3 has 14 residues. For the CDR3, the DNA is TGTGCCAGCAGCTTTGCGGGAGTGGGGTACGAGCAGTACTTC. This encodes CASSFAGVGYEQYF.

V and J are TRBV6-1 and TRBJ2-7; 8 bases match TRBD1. Per germline, CDR1 MNHNS and CDR2 SASEGT. CDR3 length equals 14 residues. Trimming removed 4 bases from V and 1 base from J; junction bases left unmatched: 3. The CDR3 reads CASSGGTGSYEQYF. The CDR3 DNA follows: TGTGCCAGCAGTGGGGGGACAGGTTCCTACGAGCAGTACTTC.

The chain links TRBV5-6 to TRBJ1-4, with 7 nucleotides matching TRBD1. This CDR3 has 15 residues. The germline V gene has CDR1 SGHDT and CDR2 YYEEEE. J lost 7 bases, V lost 2 bases, and 8 bases had no gene match. The CDR3 here is CASSFSDRPREKLFF. The CDR3 coding sequence is TGTGCCAGCAGCTTCTCGGACAGGCCGCGTGAAAAACTGTTTTTT.

The chain employs TRBV7-8 and TRBJ1-5, with 9 bases matching TRBD1. Losses at the gene ends were 5 bases for V and 5 bases for J; bases not matched to a gene: 13. Germline V gene lookup returns CDR1 SGHVS and CDR2 FQNEAQ. The CDR3 length is 17 residues. This CDR3 reads CASSPLGGTGNDQPQHF. DNA for the CDR3: TGTGCCAGCAGCCCCTTAGGGGGGACAGGGAACGATCAGCCCCAGCATTTT.

This chain uses TRBV29-1 with TRBJ2-3, with D unresolved. Germline loops: CDR1 SQVTM, CDR2 ANQGSEA. The V end lost 4 bases, the J end lost 12 bases, and 14 bases lay between the germline ends. This CDR3 spans 11 amino acids. The CDR3 coding sequence is TGCAGCGTTGTGGTCCTACAGACCCAGTATTTT. Translation: CSVVVLQTQYF.

V gene TRBV6-1 combines with J gene TRBJ2-5; D perhaps matches TRBD1 (6 bases). CDR1 MNHNS and CDR2 SASEGT come from the germline V gene. The CDR3 length is 14 residues. V shed 8 bases and J shed 2 bases, with 15 bases lying between them. CDR3 coding DNA: TGTGCCAGCGTCCGAGGGGGATCGCAAGAGACCCAGTACTTC. It encodes CASVRGGSQETQYF.

This clone appeared a few times. The chain uses TRBV28 and TRBJ2-5; D assignment may be TRBD1 or TRBD2 (5 bases each). The CDR3 is 12 residues long. In germline, CDR1 is MDHEN, CDR2 SYDVKM. Trimming took off 5 bases at V and 6 bases at J, with 10 bases between the two ends. CDR3 DNA sequence: TGTGCCAGCAGTCGGGACCTAAAGACCCAGTACTTC. This gives the protein CASSRDLKTQYF.

This chain connects TRBV18 to TRBJ2-2, with 9 bases that match TRBD2. CDR3 length: 16 amino acids. V shed 4 bases and J 3 bases; nucleotides not matched to a gene: 6. From germline, CDR1 is KGHSH and CDR2 LQKENI. CDR3 in amino acids: CASSRLAGEDTGELFF. The CDR3 coding sequence is TGTGCCAGCTCACGGTTAGCGGGAGAGGACACCGGGGAGCTGTTTTTT.

The gene calls are TRBV11-2 and TRBJ2-1; 7 bases agree with TRBD2. Germline V gene sequence: CDR1 SGHAT, CDR2 FQNNGV. The CDR3 consists of 15 residues. V lost 3 bases and J lost 6; bases outside the gene matches: 8. CDR3: CASSLVAGARNEQFF. Written as DNA, the CDR3 is TGTGCCAGCAGCTTGGTGGCGGGAGCCCGCAATGAGCAGTTCTTC.

The chain joins TRBV5-1 to TRBJ1-2, with 8 bases identical to TRBD1. With 6 bases clipped from V and 3 bases from J, the junction kept 13 bases outside the gene matches. This CDR3 has 16 residues. Germline CDR1 SGHRS, CDR2 YFSETQ. The CDR3 region is CASTASNTGGDYGYTF. CDR3 nucleotides: TGCGCCAGCACAGCCTCAAACACAGGGGGGGACTATGGCTACACCTTC.

V usage is TRBV5-1 and J usage is TRBJ1-4; D is unclear. CDR3 size: 14 residues. The germline V gene encodes CDR1 SGHRS and CDR2 YFSETQ. V lost 3 bases to trimming and J lost 4 bases, with 10 bases between them. The CDR3 reads CASSSAQVNEKLFF. CDR3 in DNA: TGCGCCAGCAGCTCGGCGCAGGTTAATGAAAAACTGTTTTTT.

This clone was counted between two and nine times. The chain recombines TRBV7-3 with TRBJ1-2; 7 nucleotides agree with TRBD1. With V trimmed by 5 bases and J by 6 bases, 12 bases remained unmatched. The CDR3 has 15 residues. CDR1 is SGHTA and CDR2 is FQGTGA in the germline V gene. The CDR3 spells CASSVSGAGGDGYTF. The CDR3 DNA is TGTGCCAGCAGCGTAAGCGGTGCAGGGGGGGATGGCTACACCTTC.

The genes are TRBV27 and TRBJ1-1; D unresolved. The V gene lost 2 bases and the J gene lost 4 bases, with 2 bases spanning the gap. The CDR3 spans 11 residues. The germline gives CDR1 MNHEY, CDR2 SMNVEV (reference sequence). The CDR3 here is CASSLGTEAFF. The CDR3 nucleotides are TGTGCCAGCAGTTTAGGCACTGAAGCTTTCTTT.

The CDR3 sequence: CASSPTETNQPQHF. The CDR3 DNA reads as TGTGCCAGCTCCCCGACCGAGACCAATCAGCCCCAGCATTTT. The chain couples TRBV18 to TRBJ1-5; D is unclear. Germline V lookup: CDR1 KGHSH, CDR2 LQKENI. V dropped 6 bases and J dropped 3 bases, with 12 bases sitting between them. This CDR3 is 14 amino acids long. Full variable domain (rest looked up from reference TRBV18 and TRBJ1-5): NAGVMQNPRHLVRRRGQEARLRCSPMKGHSHVYWYRQLPEEGLKFMVYLQKENIIDESGMPKERFSAEFPKEGPSILRIQQVVRGDSAAYFCASSPTETNQPQHFGDGTRLSIL.

The V gene is TRBV6-4, the J gene TRBJ2-3, with 12 bases aligning to TRBD2. This CDR3 is 16 amino acids long. V lost 0 bases and J lost 4; bases outside the gene matches: 2. CDR1 is MRHNA, CDR2 SNTAGT, per germline. CDR3 amino acids: CASSDSTSGSADTQYF. CDR3 DNA sequence: TGTGCCAGCAGTGACTCGACTAGCGGGAGTGCAGATACGCAGTATTTT.

The table lists this clone with a count of one. This rearrangement joins TRBV7-9 to TRBJ1-5; D might be TRBD1 (6 bases). This CDR3 region has 12 residues. V lost 5 bases to trimming and J lost 8 bases, with 10 bases between them. The germline V gene has CDR1 SEHNR and CDR2 FQNEAQ (reference sequence). The CDR3 spells CASSQGGEPQHF. In DNA form, the CDR3 reads TGTGCCAGCAGCCAAGGGGGGGAGCCCCAGCATTTT.

The chain carries TRBV27 and TRBJ1-1; 8 bases map to TRBD1. Germline V CDR1 and CDR2: MNHEY, SMNVEV (reference sequence). V trimming: 4 bases; J trimming: 3 bases; junction bases outside the gene matches: 7. CDR3 length: 15 residues. CDR3 loop: CASSSRQGLDTEAFF. The CDR3 DNA reads TGTGCCAGCAGTTCGCGACAGGGGTTGGACACTGAAGCTTTCTTT.

This chain links TRBV7-8 with TRBJ1-3; no definite D call. Between the trimmed V and J ends, which lost 5 bases and 5 bases, there was a span of 13 bases. The CDR3 has 14 residues. CDR1 and CDR2 (germline): SGHVS, FQNEAQ. The CDR3 protein is CASSAPGGRNTIYF. For the CDR3, the DNA is TGTGCCAGCAGCGCCCCCGGAGGGAGAAACACCATATATTTT.

This chain connects TRBV4-1 to TRBJ1-5; D perhaps matches TRBD1 (6 bases). CDR1 is MGHRA, CDR2 YSYEKL, per germline. Trimming removed 1 base from V and 9 bases from J, with 19 bases in between. The length of the CDR3 is 16 residues. The chain's CDR3 is CASSQGAGDVGWPQHF. The CDR3 bases are TGCGCCAGCAGCCAAGGGGCAGGGGACGTAGGTTGGCCCCAGCATTTT.

The chain recombines TRBV19 with TRBJ1-5; the match to TRBD1 covers 10 bases. The CDR3 totals 15 residues. The junction had 7 bases not matched to a gene; V was cut back by 4 bases and J by 7 bases. The germline V gene encodes CDR1 LNHDA and CDR2 SQIVND (reference sequence). CDR3 nucleotides: TGTGCCAGTAGTACCCTCGGGACAGGGGAACAGCCCCAGCATTTT. Translation: CASSTLGTGEQPQHF.

The chain combines TRBV19 with TRBJ2-3; D remains ambiguous. The CDR3 consists of 15 residues. CDR1 and CDR2 from the germline V gene are LNHDA and SQIVND (reference sequence). Trimming took off 5 bases at V and 6 bases at J, with 18 bases between the two ends. CDR3 sequence reads: CASSVRHEQMDTQYF. CDR3 nucleotides: TGTGCCAGTAGTGTTAGACACGAACAAATGGATACGCAGTATTTT. The variable domain in full, completed from reference TRBV19 and TRBJ2-3, reads DGGITQSPKYLFRKEGQNVTLSCEQNLNHDAMYWYRQDPGQGLRLIYYSQIVNDFQKGDIAEGYSVSREKKESFPLTVTSAQKNPTAFYLCASSVRHEQMDTQYFGPGTRLTVL.

The gene calls are TRBV6-6 and TRBJ2-2; a possible D gene is TRBD2 (6 bases). V was pared by 5 bases and J by 4 bases, with 14 bases between. CDR1 is MNHNY, CDR2 SVGAGI, per germline (reference sequence). This CDR3 comprises 15 residues. CDR3 region: CASSPSGRTTGELFF. CDR3 DNA: TGTGCCAGCAGTCCCTCCGGGAGAACCACCGGGGAGCTGTTTTTT.